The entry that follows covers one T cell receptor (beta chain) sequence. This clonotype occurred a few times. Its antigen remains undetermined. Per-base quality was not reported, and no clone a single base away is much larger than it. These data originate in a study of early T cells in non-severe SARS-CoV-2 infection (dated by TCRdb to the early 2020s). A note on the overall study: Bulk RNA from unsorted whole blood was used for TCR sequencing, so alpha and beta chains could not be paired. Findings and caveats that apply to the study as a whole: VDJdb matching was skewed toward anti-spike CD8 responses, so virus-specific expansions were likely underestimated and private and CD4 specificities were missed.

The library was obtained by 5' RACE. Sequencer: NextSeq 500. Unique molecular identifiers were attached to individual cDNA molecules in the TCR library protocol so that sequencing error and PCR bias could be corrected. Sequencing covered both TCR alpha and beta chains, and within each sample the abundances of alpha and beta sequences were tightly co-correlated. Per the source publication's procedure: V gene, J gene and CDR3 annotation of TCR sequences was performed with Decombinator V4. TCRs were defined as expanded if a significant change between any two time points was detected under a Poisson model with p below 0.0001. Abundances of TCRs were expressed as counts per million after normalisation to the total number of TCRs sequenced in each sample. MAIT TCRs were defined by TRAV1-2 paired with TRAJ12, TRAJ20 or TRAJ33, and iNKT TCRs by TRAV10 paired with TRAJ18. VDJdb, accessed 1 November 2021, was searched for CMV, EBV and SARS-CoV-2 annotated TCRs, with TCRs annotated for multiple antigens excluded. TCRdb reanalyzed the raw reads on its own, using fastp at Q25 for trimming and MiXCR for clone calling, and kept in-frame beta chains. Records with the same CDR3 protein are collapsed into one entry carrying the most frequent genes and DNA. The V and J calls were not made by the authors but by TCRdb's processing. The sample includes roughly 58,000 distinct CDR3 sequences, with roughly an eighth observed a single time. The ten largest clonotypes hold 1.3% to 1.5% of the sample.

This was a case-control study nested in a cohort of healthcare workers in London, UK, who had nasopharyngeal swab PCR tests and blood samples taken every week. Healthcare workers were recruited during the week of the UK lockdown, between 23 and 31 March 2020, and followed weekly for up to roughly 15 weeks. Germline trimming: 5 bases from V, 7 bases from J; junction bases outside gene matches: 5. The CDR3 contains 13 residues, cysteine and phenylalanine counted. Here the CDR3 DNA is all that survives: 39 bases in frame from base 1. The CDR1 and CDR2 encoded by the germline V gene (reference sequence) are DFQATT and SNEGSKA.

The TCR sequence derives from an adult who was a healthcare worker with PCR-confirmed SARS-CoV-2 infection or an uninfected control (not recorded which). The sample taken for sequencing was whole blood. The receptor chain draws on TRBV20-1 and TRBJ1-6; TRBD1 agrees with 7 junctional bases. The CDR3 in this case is CSALRQGNSPLHF. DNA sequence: TGCAGTGCTCTGAGACAGGGAAATTCACCCCTCCACTTT.